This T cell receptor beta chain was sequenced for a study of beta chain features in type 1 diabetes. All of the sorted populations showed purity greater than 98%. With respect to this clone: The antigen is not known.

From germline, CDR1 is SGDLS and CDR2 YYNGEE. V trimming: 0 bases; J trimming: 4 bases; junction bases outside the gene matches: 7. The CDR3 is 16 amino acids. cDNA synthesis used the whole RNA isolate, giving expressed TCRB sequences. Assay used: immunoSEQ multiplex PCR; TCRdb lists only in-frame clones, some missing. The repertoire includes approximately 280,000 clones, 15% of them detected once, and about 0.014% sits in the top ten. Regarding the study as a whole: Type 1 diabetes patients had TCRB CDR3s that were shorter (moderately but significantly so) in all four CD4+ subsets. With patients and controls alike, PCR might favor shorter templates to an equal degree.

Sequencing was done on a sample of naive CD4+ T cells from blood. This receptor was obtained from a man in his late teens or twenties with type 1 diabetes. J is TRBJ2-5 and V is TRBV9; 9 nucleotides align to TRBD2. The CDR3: CASSVGAGGYRETQYF. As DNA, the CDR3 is TGTGCCAGCAGCGTAGGAGCGGGAGGATATAGAGAGACCCAGTACTTC. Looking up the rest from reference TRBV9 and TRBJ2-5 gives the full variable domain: DSGVTQTPKHLITATGQRVTLRCSPRSGDLSVYWYQQSLDQGLQFLIQYYNGEERAKGNILERFSAQQFPDLHSELNLSSLELGDSALYFCASSVGAGGYRETQYFGPGTRLLVL.